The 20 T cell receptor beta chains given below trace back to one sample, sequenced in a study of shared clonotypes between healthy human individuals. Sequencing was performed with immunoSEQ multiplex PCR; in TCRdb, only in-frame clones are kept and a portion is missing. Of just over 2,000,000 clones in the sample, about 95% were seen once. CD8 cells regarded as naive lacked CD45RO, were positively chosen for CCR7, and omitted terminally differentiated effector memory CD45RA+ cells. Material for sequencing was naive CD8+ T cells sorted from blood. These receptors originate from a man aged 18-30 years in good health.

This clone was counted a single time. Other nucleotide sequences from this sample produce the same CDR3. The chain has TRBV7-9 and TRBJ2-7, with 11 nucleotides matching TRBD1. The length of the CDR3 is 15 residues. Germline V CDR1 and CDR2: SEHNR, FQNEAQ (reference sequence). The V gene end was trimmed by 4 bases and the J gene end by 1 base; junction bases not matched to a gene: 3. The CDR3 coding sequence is TGTGCCAGCAGCTCCGGGACAGGGGGTTCCTACGAGCAGTACTTC. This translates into CASSSGTGGSYEQYF.

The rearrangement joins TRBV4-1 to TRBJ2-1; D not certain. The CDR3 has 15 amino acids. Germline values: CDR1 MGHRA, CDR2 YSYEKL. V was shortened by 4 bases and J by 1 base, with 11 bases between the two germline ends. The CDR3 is CASSPEQRSYNEQFF. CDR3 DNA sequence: TGCGCCAGCAGCCCAGAACAGAGATCCTACAATGAGCAGTTCTTC.

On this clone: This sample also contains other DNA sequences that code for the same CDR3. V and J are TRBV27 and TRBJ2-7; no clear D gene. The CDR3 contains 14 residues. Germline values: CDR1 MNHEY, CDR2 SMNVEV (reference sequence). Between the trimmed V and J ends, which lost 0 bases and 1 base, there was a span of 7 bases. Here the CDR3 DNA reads TGTGCCAGCAGTTTATCAAAAGGGTCCTACGAGCAGTACTTC. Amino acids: CASSLSKGSYEQYF.

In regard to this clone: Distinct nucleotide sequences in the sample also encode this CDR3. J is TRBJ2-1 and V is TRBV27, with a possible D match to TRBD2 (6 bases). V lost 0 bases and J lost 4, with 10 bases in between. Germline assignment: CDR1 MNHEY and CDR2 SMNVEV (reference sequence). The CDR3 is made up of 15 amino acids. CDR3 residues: CASSLSAEGYNEQFF. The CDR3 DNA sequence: TGTGCCAGCAGTTTATCCGCGGAGGGTTACAATGAGCAGTTCTTC.

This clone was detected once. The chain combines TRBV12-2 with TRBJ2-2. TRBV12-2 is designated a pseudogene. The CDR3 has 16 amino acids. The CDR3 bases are TGTGCAAGTCGCTTAGAATTCCCGGGGGCGAACGGGGAGCTGTTTTTT. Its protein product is CASRLEFPGANGELFF.

The CDR3 loop is CASSLRWEGGNQPQHF. In nucleotides, the CDR3 is TGTGCCAGCAGCTTGAGGTGGGAAGGGGGCAATCAGCCCCAGCATTTT. This sequence joins TRBV5-6 and TRBJ1-5; TRBD1 is a possible D gene (5 bases). Germline CDR1 reads SGHDT; CDR2 reads YYEEEE. This CDR3 comprises 16 residues. Trimming shortened V by 1 base and J by 2 bases, and 13 bases separated the two germline ends.

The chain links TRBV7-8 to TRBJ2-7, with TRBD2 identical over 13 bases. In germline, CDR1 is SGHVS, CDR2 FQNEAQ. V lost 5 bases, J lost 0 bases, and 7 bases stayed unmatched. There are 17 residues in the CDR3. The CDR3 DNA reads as TGTGCCAGCAGCCACGGACTAGCGGGAGTCCCCTCCTACGAGCAGTACTTC. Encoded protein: CASSHGLAGVPSYEQYF.

The CDR3 nucleotides are TGCGCCAGCAGCCTACAGGTGAACACTGAAGCTTTCTTT. Amino acids: CASSLQVNTEAFF. This chain joins TRBV4-1 and TRBJ1-1, with D possibly matching TRBD1 (5 bases). The CDR3 consists of 13 residues. Germline V gives CDR1 MGHRA, CDR2 YSYEKL. Trimming left V 4 bases short and J 0 bases short, with 6 bases between.

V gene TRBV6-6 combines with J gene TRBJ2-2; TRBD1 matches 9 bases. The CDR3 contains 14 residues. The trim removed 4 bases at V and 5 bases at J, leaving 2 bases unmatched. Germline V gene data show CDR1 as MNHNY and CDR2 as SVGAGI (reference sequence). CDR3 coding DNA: TGTGCCAGCAGTTTGGACAGGGGAACCGGGGAGCTGTTTTTT. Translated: CASSLDRGTGELFF.

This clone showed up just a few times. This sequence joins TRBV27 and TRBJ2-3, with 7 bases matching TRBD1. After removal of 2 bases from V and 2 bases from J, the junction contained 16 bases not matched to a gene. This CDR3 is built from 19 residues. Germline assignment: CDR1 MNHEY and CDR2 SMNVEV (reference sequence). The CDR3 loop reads CASSLKLWGQPTFTDTQYF. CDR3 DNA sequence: TGTGCCAGCAGTTTAAAGCTCTGGGGACAGCCTACATTCACAGATACGCAGTATTTT.

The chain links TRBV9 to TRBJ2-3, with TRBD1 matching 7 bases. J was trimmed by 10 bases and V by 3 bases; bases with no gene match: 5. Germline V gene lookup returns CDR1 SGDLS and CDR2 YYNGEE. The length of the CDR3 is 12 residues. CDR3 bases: TGTGCCAGCAGCGGCGACAGGGAAGCGCAGTATTTT. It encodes CASSGDREAQYF.

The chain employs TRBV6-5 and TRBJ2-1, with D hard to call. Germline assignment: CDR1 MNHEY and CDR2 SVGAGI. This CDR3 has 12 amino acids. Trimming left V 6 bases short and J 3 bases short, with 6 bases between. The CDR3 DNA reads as TGTGCCAGCAGCCACAGCTACAATGAGCAGTTCTTC. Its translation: CASSHSYNEQFF.

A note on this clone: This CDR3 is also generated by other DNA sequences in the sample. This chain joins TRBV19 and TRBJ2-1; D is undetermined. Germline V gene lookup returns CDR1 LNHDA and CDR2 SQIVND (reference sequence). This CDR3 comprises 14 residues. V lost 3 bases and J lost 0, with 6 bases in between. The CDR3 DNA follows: TGTGCCAGTAGTATTGGGTCCTCCTACAATGAGCAGTTCTTC. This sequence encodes CASSIGSSYNEQFF.

CDR3 protein: CASSLNDYEQYF. CDR3 in DNA: TGTGCCAGCAGCTTAAACGACTACGAGCAGTACTTC. V usage is TRBV11-2 and J usage is TRBJ2-7; no clear D gene. Looked up from germline, CDR1 is SGHAT and CDR2 is FQNNGV. The CDR3 sequence is 12 residues long. V was clipped by 2 bases and J by 3 bases, with 5 bases between them.

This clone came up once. The DNA for the CDR3 is TGTGCCAGCAGCTTGGTGAATAGCGGGGTCACCGGGGAGCTGTTTTTT. This sequence encodes CASSLVNSGVTGELFF. V is TRBV5-5 and J is TRBJ2-2; 8 bases are shared with TRBD2. CDR3 length equals 16 residues. V trimming: 0 bases; J trimming: 4 bases; junction bases outside the gene matches: 5. Looked up from germline, CDR1 is SGHKS and CDR2 is YYEKEE (reference sequence).

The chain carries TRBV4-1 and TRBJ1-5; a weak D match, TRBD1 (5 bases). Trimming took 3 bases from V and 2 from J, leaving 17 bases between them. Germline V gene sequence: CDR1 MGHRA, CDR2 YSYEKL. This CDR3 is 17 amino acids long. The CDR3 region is CASSHGGGALGNQPQHF. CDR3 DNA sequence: TGCGCCAGCAGCCATGGGGGTGGGGCGCTGGGCAATCAGCCCCAGCATTTT.

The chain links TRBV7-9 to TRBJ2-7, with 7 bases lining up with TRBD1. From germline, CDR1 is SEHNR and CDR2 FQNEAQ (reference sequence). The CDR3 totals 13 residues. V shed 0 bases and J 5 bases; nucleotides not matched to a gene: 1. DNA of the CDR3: TGTGCCAGCAGCTTAGCAGGGGGCCACGAGCAGTACTTC. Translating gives CASSLAGGHEQYF.

CDR3 region: CASSPLPTTDTQYF. The DNA of the CDR3 is TGTGCCAGCAGCCCCTTGCCCACCACAGATACGCAGTATTTT. The rearrangement links TRBV6-1 to TRBJ2-3, with no clear D. Germline CDR1 is MNHNS and CDR2 is SASEGT. Deletions cut 6 bases from V and 2 bases from J, with 12 bases between. The CDR3 sequence is 14 residues long.

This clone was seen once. The CDR3 protein is CASSESSGTGNQPQHF. The CDR3 bases are TGTGCCAGCAGTGAGAGCTCCGGGACAGGGAATCAGCCCCAGCATTTT. The gene calls are TRBV2 and TRBJ1-5; 9 bases fit TRBD1. CDR3 size: 16 residues. Germline CDR1 SNHLY, CDR2 FYNNEI. J was trimmed by 4 bases and V by 3 bases; bases with no gene match: 7.

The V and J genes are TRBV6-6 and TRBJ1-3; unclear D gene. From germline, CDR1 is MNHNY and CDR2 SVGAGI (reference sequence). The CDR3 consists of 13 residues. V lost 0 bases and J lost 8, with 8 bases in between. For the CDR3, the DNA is TGTGCCAGCAGTTACTCGGTGCTGGACACCATATATTTT. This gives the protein CASSYSVLDTIYF.